This TCR beta chain was documented in a study of blood T cell repertoires in COVID-19. Study background: Spain, Italy and the United States supplied samples that represented acute and convalescent COVID-19.

Per the original methods: Reference gene primer amplification in the assay estimated nucleated cell counts. Sequencing was performed with immunoSEQ multiplex PCR; in TCRdb, only in-frame clones are kept and a portion is missing. From that table come the V and J calls and clone size; the DNA was used to work out D and trimming. The sample holds about 340,000 clones; about 86% are singletons and the top ten take about 4%. This clone was counted a few times. Participants came from 20 to 25 US areas, aged roughly 18 to 89 years. In assigning cohorts, the study relied on participant-reported clinical history. The CDR3 length is 15 residues. With V trimmed by 4 bases and J by 7 bases, 10 bases remained unmatched. Per germline, CDR1 SGHTA and CDR2 FQGNSA.

The chain recombines TRBV7-2 with TRBJ2-5, with 9 bases matching TRBD1. The receptor was derived from a woman in her thirties or forties with acute COVID-19. Sequencing used PBMCs or T cells enriched from blood (not recorded which). Here the CDR3 DNA reads TGTGCCAGCAGCTCCCCGACAGGGGGACCCGCGACCCAGTACTTC. This gives the protein CASSSPTGGPATQYF.